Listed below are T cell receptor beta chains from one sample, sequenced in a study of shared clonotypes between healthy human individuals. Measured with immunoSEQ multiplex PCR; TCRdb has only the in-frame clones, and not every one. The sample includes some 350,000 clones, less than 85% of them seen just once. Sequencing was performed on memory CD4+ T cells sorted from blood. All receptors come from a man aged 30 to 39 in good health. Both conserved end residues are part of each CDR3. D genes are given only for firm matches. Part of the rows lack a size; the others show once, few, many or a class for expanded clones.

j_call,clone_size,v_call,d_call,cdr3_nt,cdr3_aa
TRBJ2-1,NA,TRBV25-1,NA,TGTGCCAGCCACCCAAGTGGGACCGGCGGGCAGTTCTTC,CASHPSGTGGQFF
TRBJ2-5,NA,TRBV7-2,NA,TGTGCCAGCAGCTGGCGGGGCGAGACCCAGTACTTC,CASSWRGETQYF
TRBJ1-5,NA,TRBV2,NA,TGTGCCAGCAGGGGGGATAGCAATCAGCCCCAGCATTTT,CASRGDSNQPQHF
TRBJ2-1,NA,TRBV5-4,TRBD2,TGTGCCAGCAGCTTGGATAGCGGGAACAATGAGCAGTTCTTC,CASSLDSGNNEQFF
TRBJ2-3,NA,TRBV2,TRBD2,TGTGCCAGTGGACTAGCGGGAGAAGATACGCAGTATTTT,CASGLAGEDTQYF
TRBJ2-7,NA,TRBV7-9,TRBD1,TGTGCCAGCAGCTTGGGCGGACCCAGGGGGTACGAGCAGTACTTC,CASSLGGPRGYEQYF
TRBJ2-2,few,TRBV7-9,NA,TGTGCCAGCAGCTTAGGGTTCAGGAACACCGGGGAGCTGTTTTTT,CASSLGFRNTGELFF
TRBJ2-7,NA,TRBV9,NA,TGTGCCAGCAGTACAGGTCCACGCTCCTACGAGCAGTACTTC,CASSTGPRSYEQYF
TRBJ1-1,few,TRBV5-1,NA,TGCGCCAGCAGCTTGGGACCGCTGACTGAAGCTTTCTTT,CASSLGPLTEAFF
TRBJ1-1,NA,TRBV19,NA,TGTGCCAGTAGTATTAACAGGAGGTCTTTCTTT,CASSINRRSFF
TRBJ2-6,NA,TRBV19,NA,TGTGCCAGTAGTATAGTACCCGGGGCCGGGGCCAACGTCCTGACTTTC,CASSIVPGAGANVLTF
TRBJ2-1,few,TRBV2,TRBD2,TGTGCCAGCAGGCTAGCGGGGAACAATGAGCAGTTCTTC,CASRLAGNNEQFF
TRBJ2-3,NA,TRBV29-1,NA,TGCAGCGTTGAACCGGTGCGGACCCTTCCCCCGTATTTT,CSVEPVRTLPPYF
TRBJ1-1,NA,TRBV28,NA,TGTGCCAGCAGTTTGGGGTACACTGAAGCTTTCTTT,CASSLGYTEAFF
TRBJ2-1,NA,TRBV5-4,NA,TGTGCCAGCAGCTTGGCCAGAGCACGTGAGCAGTTCTTC,CASSLARAREQFF
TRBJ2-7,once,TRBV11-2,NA,TGTGCCAGCAGCCCCATTAGAGACCGGAGTTACTACGAGCAGTACTTC,CASSPIRDRSYYEQYF
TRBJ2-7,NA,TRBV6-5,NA,TGTGCCAGCAAGGAGGCGGGGCAGAACTACGAGCAGTACTTC,CASKEAGQNYEQYF
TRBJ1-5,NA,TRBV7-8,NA,TGTGCCAGCAGCTTAACCCGGAACAGGGCCCAGCCCCAGCATTTT,CASSLTRNRAQPQHF
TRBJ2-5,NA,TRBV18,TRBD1,TGTGCCAGCACGCAAGACAGGGCATGGTCCCAGTACTTC,CASTQDRAWSQYF
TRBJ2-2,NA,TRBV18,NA,TGTGCCAGCTCACCACTCTCGTCGGGGGCCCCGGGCACCGGGGAGCTGTTTTTT,CASSPLSSGAPGTGELFF
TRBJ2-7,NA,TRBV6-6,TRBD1,TGTGCCAGCAGTTACGACAGGGGGAACGAGCAGTACTTC,CASSYDRGNEQYF
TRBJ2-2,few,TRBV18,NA,TGTGCCAGCTCGCGTAAAGAGGGAGCCGGGGAGCTGTTTTTT,CASSRKEGAGELFF
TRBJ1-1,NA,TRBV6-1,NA,TGTGCCAGCAGTGTCCCCGGGCCAAGGGCTTTCTTT,CASSVPGPRAFF
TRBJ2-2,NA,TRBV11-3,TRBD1,TGTGCCAGCAGCAGGGGGCCGAACACCGGGGAGCTGTTTTTT,CASSRGPNTGELFF
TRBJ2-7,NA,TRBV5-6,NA,TGTGCCAGCAGCTTGGGCCAGAGGTTCGACTACGAGCAGTACTTC,CASSLGQRFDYEQYF
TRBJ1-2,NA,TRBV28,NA,TGTGCCAGCAGTTTATCGCCAGGGACTTACTATGGCTACACCTTC,CASSLSPGTYYGYTF
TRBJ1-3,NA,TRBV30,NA,TGTGCCTGGACCCTCTTCCCCGGCTCTGGAAACACCATATATTTT,CAWTLFPGSGNTIYF
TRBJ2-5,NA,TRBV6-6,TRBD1,TGTGCCAGCAAACATATGGGGACAGCACAAGAGACCCAGTACTTC,CASKHMGTAQETQYF
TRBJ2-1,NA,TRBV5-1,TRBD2,TGCGCCAGCAGCCTTAGCTCTAGCGGGGTTTACAATGAGCAGTTCTTC,CASSLSSSGVYNEQFF
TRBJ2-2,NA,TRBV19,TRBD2,TGTGCCAGTAGATATAGCGGGGCGAACACCGGGGAGCTGTTTTTT,CASRYSGANTGELFF
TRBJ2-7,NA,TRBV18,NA,TGTGCCAGCTCTTCCCCCTACGAGCAGTACTTC,CASSSPYEQYF
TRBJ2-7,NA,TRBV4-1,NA,TGCGCCAGCAGCCAAGTGAGTGGGGGCCACGACCCCTACGAGCAGTACTTC,CASSQVSGGHDPYEQYF
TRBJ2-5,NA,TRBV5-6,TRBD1,TGTGCCAGCAGCTCTGCAGGGGGCGGCCAAGAGACCCAGTACTTC,CASSSAGGGQETQYF
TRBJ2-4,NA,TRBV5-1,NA,TGCGCCAGCAGCTTGGGGGGTCCGGACATTCAGTACTTC,CASSLGGPDIQYF
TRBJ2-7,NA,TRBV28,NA,TGTGCCAGCAGTTTACCCTTGGGCGGGTACGAGCAGTACTTC,CASSLPLGGYEQYF
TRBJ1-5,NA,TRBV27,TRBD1,TGTGCCAGCGGACAGGCTTATAGCAATCAGCCCCAGCATTTT,CASGQAYSNQPQHF
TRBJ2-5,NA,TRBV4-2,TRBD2,TGTGCCAGCAGCCAAGGGACTAGCGGGGCCATCCAAGAGACCCAGTACTTC,CASSQGTSGAIQETQYF
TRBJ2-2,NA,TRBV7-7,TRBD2,TGTGCCAGCAGCTTAGGCGGGAGGGCCACCGGGGAGCTGTTTTTT,CASSLGGRATGELFF
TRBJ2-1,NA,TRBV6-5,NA,TGTGCCAGCAGTTTGGACCCCTACAATGAGCAGTTCTTC,CASSLDPYNEQFF
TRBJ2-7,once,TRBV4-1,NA,TGCGCCAGCAGCCAGGAAGAGCTAAGCCGATACGAGCAGTACTTC,CASSQEELSRYEQYF
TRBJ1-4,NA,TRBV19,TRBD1,TGTGCCAGTAGACGGAAGGGGACAGGTACTTCAACTAATGAAAAACTGTTTTTT,CASRRKGTGTSTNEKLFF
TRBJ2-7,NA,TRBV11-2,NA,TGTGCCAGCAGATCGGGACTTGGGAGAGGGGAGCAGTACTTC,CASRSGLGRGEQYF
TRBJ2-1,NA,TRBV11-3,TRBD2,TGTGCCAGCAGCTCTCACACCGGGACTAGCGGGAAAAATGAGCAGTTCTTC,CASSSHTGTSGKNEQFF
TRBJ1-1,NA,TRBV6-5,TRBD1,TGTGCCAGCAGTTACGGTTCAGGACAGGGCGGCACTGAAGCTTTCTTT,CASSYGSGQGGTEAFF
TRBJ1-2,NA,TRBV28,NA,TGTGCCAGCAGTCCGTCTGAGTTGAACTATGGCTACACCTTC,CASSPSELNYGYTF
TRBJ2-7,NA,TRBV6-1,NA,TGTGCCAGCAGTGAACTTGCAGATACCTACGAGCAGTACTTC,CASSELADTYEQYF
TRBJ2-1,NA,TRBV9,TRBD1,TGTGCCAGCAGCGTAGCTTCAGGTCGGGCGGGACAGGCCTACAATGAGCAGTTCTTC,CASSVASGRAGQAYNEQFF
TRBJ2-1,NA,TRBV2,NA,TGTGCCAGCAGTGTTCTAGAAAAAAATGAGCAGTTCTTC,CASSVLEKNEQFF
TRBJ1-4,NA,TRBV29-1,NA,TGCAGCGGTGGGACAATTGGTGAAAAACTGTTTTTT,CSGGTIGEKLFF
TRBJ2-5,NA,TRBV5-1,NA,TGCGCCAGCAGGAAGGGGACTGCCGGCCAAGAGACCCAGTACTTC,CASRKGTAGQETQYF
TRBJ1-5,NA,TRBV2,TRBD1,TGTGCCAGCAGCCAGGGGGCCCCTCAGCCCCAGCATTTT,CASSQGAPQPQHF
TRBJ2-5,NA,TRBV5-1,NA,TGCGCCAGCAGCTTAGTAAATGCAGAGACCCAGTACTTC,CASSLVNAETQYF
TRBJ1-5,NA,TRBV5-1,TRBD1,TGCGCCAGCAGCTTGGGTACAGGGGGCGATTATCAGCCCCAGCATTTT,CASSLGTGGDYQPQHF
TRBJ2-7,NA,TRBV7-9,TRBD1,TGTGCCAGCAGCCGAAGGGGACAGGGGGCCGGCGAGCAGTACTTC,CASSRRGQGAGEQYF
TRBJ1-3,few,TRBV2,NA,TGTGCCAGCAGGGGGAACAGGACTTCCTCTGGAAACACCATATATTTT,CASRGNRTSSGNTIYF